Listed below are T cell receptor beta chains from one sample, sequenced in a study of shared clonotypes between healthy human individuals. Assay used: immunoSEQ multiplex PCR; TCRdb lists only in-frame clones, some missing. The data hold about 2 million clones, with just under 95% observed a single time. The source material was naive CD8+ T cells sorted from blood. The receptors were gathered from a man aged 18 to 30 in good health. Each CDR3 is given without its conserved first and last residue.

TRBJ1-4	TRBV2	ASSEVESTINEKLF
TRBJ2-3	TRBV7-2	ASSLGASGSTDTQY
TRBJ2-7	TRBV4-3	ASSQDLSGTYEQY
TRBJ2-5	TRBV5-6	ASSLDRDNQETQY
TRBJ2-2	TRBV4-1	ASSQDKEFDTGELF
TRBJ2-3	TRBV11-2	ASARHRYSTDTQY
TRBJ2-7	TRBV5-6	ASSDGGFGQY
TRBJ2-3	TRBV7-9	ASSPPLAGGFTDTQY
TRBJ1-2	TRBV30	AWSFWDSTWDGYT
TRBJ2-1	TRBV11-2	ASSLGSGSGNEQF
TRBJ2-7	TRBV9	ASSVGALGYEQY
TRBJ2-1	TRBV27	ASSFSGGYNEQF
TRBJ2-3	TRBV4-3	ASSRLTGSTDTQY
TRBJ2-7	TRBV27	ASRDSPYEQY
TRBJ2-7	TRBV5-1	ASSLEPTSGSYEQY
TRBJ2-3	TRBV12-5	ASGEGERGLTDTQY
TRBJ2-5	TRBV9	ASSVAGRGDGETQY
TRBJ2-7	TRBV27	ASSLSAGQGYEQY
TRBJ2-2	TRBV27	ASSFYPGELF
TRBJ1-5	TRBV27	ASRGQGANQPQH
TRBJ2-7	TRBV5-6	ASSPWTESFTYEQY
TRBJ1-4	TRBV19	ASSIGTGAAEKLF
TRBJ1-5	TRBV7-9	AAGGEVSNQPQH